These 30 T cell receptor beta chains came from one sample sequenced in a study of vaccination effects on CD4 cells after COVID-19. TCRdb's table, derived via immunoSEQ multiplex PCR, lists solely in-frame clones and lacks some. The top ten clones hold about 3.8% of a sample with tens of thousands of clones, 70% of them seen once. Culture lasted about ten days before CD4+ T cell isolation. The antigens for these receptors are not known. The source was CD4+ T cells from PBMCs cultured without peptide, collected before COVID-19 vaccination. The receptors originated from a human donor who received a COVID-19 vaccine.

This chain links TRBV6-5 with TRBJ2-1; 11 positions match TRBD1. Looked up from germline, CDR1 is MNHEY and CDR2 is SVGAGI. The CDR3 loop spans 15 amino acids. J gave up 4 bases and V 7 bases, and 6 bases lay outside the gene matches. The CDR3 loop is CASIPGTGGYNEQFF. In DNA form, the CDR3 reads TGTGCCAGCATTCCCGGGACAGGGGGATACAATGAGCAGTTCTTC.

This clone was observed once. The J gene is TRBJ1-1, the V gene TRBV24-1; D is perhaps TRBD1 (5 bases). The CDR3 sequence is 14 residues long. Looked up from germline, CDR1 is KGHDR and CDR2 is SFDVKD. V was clipped by 3 bases and J by 5 bases, with 12 bases between them. The CDR3 spells CATSDRGAGTEAFF. The DNA of the CDR3 is TGTGCCACCAGTGATCGGGGCGCAGGGACTGAAGCTTTCTTT.

The chain employs TRBV18 and TRBJ1-2; weak D call: TRBD1 (5 bases). CDR1 KGHSH and CDR2 LQKENI come from the germline V gene. V lost 1 base and J 2 bases, leaving 8 bases between the germline ends. The CDR3 is 14 residues long. The CDR3 loop is CASSPQGRNYGYTF. CDR3 nucleotide sequence: TGTGCCAGCTCACCACAGGGGAGGAACTATGGCTACACCTTC. Full variable domain (rest looked up from reference TRBV18 and TRBJ1-2): NAGVMQNPRHLVRRRGQEARLRCSPMKGHSHVYWYRQLPEEGLKFMVYLQKENIIDESGMPKERFSAEFPKEGPSILRIQQVVRGDSAAYFCASSPQGRNYGYTFGSGTRLTVV.

The chain combines TRBV23-1 with TRBJ2-1, with TRBD2 matching over 16 bases. TRBV23-1 is recorded as an ORF, its role being uncertain. This CDR3 has 20 residues. The trim removed 4 bases at V and 5 bases at J, leaving 14 bases unmatched. CDR3 protein: CASSPPGLAGGPVRNNEQFF. The CDR3 region has the DNA TGCGCCAGCAGTCCGCCGGGACTAGCGGGGGGGCCAGTAAGAAACAATGAGCAGTTCTTC.

In DNA form, the CDR3 reads TGTGCCAGCAGTTTTCGGAGGACCCAGTACTTC. It yields the protein CASSFRRTQYF. The chain joins TRBV12-3 or TRBV12-4 to TRBJ2-5; D gene uncertain. CDR3 length: 11 residues. V lost 3 bases to trimming and J lost 7 bases, with 6 bases between them.

This sequence joins TRBV11-3 and TRBJ2-7; D may correspond to TRBD1 or TRBD2 (6 bases each). Germline values: CDR1 SGHNT, CDR2 YENEEA. Between the trimmed V and J ends, which lost 5 bases and 0 bases, there was a span of 11 bases. The CDR3 is made up of 14 amino acids. The CDR3 region has the DNA TGTGCCAGCAGCCGAGGGGGGAACTCCTACGAGCAGTACTTC. It translates to CASSRGGNSYEQYF.

This chain joins TRBV30 and TRBJ1-3; D unclear. There are 14 residues in the CDR3. V lost 1 base and J lost 0, with 7 bases in between. The germline CDR1 and CDR2 sequences are GTSNPN and SVGIG (reference sequence). The CDR3 nucleotides are TGTGCCTGGAGTGGGGCACACTCTGGAAACACCATATATTTT. Its protein product is CAWSGAHSGNTIYF.

This sequence joins TRBV5-6 and TRBJ2-3; the D gene is possibly TRBD2 (6 bases). This CDR3 comprises 15 residues. CDR1 is SGHDT, CDR2 YYEEEE, per germline. Trimming removed 1 base at V and 0 bases at J, with 9 bases between. CDR3: CASSLRAGSTDTQYF. The DNA for the CDR3 is TGTGCCAGCAGCTTGAGGGCGGGGAGCACAGATACGCAGTATTTT.

The V call is TRBV6-1, the J call TRBJ1-3, with no clear D. Germline V gives CDR1 MNHNS, CDR2 SASEGT. The CDR3 runs 17 residues. Trimming removed 2 bases from V and 0 bases from J, with 14 bases in between. The CDR3: CASSERWAGTSGNTIYF. The DNA for the CDR3 is TGTGCCAGCAGTGAACGGTGGGCAGGTACCTCTGGAAACACCATATATTTT.

This chain joins TRBV6-2 or TRBV6-3 and TRBJ2-2, with 7 bases that match TRBD1. The ends lost 2 bases at V and 4 bases at J; junction bases unmatched: 7. The germline CDR1 and CDR2 sequences are MNHEY and SVGEGT. The CDR3 has 16 amino acids. The CDR3 nucleotides read TGTGCCAGCAGTTACCTCGACAGGGTCGCCACCGGGGAGCTGTTTTTT. It codes for CASSYLDRVATGELFF.

The rearrangement links TRBV12-3 or TRBV12-4 to TRBJ1-3; D call uncertain. The CDR3 extends over 12 amino acids. V lost 1 base and J lost 4, with 2 bases in between. The CDR3: CASSLGGNTIYF. In nucleotides, the CDR3 is TGTGCCAGCAGTTTAGGGGGAAACACCATATATTTT.

The chain recombines TRBV6-5 with TRBJ1-5; D is possibly TRBD1 (5 bases). CDR3 length equals 14 residues. V was cut by 2 bases and J by 3 bases, with 8 bases left in between. Per the germline V gene, CDR1 is MNHEY and CDR2 is SVGAGI. Here the CDR3 DNA reads TGTGCCAGCAGTTACAGGGGCTTCAATCAGCCCCAGCATTTT. This gives the protein CASSYRGFNQPQHF.

This chain joins TRBV2 and TRBJ2-2; a weak D match, TRBD1 (6 bases). From germline, CDR1 is SNHLY and CDR2 FYNNEI. V was trimmed by 9 bases and J by 4 bases, leaving 9 bases between them. CDR3 length: 12 residues. The CDR3 spells CASQGSTGELFF. In nucleotides, the CDR3 is TGTGCCAGTCAGGGGTCCACCGGGGAGCTGTTTTTT. Based on the CDR3 plus reference TRBV2 and TRBJ2-2, the full variable domain is EPEVTQTPSHQVTQMGQEVILRCVPISNHLYFYWYRQILGQKVEFLVSFYNNEISEKSEIFDDQFSVERPDGSNFTLKIRSTKLEDSAMYFCASQGSTGELFFGEGSRLTVL.

This chain uses TRBV3-1 (or the pseudogene TRBV3-2) with TRBJ2-7; D remains ambiguous. Per the germline V gene, CDR1 is LGHDT and CDR2 is YNNKEL (reference sequence). V was pared by 4 bases and J by 3 bases, with 7 bases between. This CDR3 contains 12 residues. DNA for the CDR3: TGTGCCAGCAGCCTCGGCGGCTACGAGCAGTACTTC. It translates to CASSLGGYEQYF.

V gene TRBV6-2 or TRBV6-3 combines with J gene TRBJ2-7, with D tentatively TRBD2 (6 bases). Trimming removed 2 bases at V and 2 bases at J, with 16 bases between. This CDR3 comprises 16 residues. Looked up from germline, CDR1 is MNHEY and CDR2 is SVGEGT. The CDR3 DNA sequence: TGTGCCAGCAGTTACGTCGGCGGGATAAGGACCTACGAGCAGTACTTC. It is translated as CASSYVGGIRTYEQYF.

The chain joins TRBV12-5 to TRBJ2-5; D unresolved. V lost 1 base and J 10 bases, leaving 13 bases between the germline ends. This CDR3 has 13 residues. Germline V lookup: CDR1 LGHNT, CDR2 FRNRAP. CDR3 coding DNA: TGTGCTAGTGGTTTGGGAGCGACGGGCGTCCAGTACTTC. Protein product: CASGLGATGVQYF.

The chain employs TRBV7-9 and TRBJ2-1, with D perhaps TRBD1 or TRBD2 (6 bases each). The CDR3 runs to 15 residues. With 3 bases removed from V and 2 bases from J, the gap between germline ends came to 11 bases. Germline V gene sequence: CDR1 SEHNR, CDR2 FQNEAQ (reference sequence). CDR3 in amino acids: CASSFRGGAYNEQFF. The DNA for the CDR3 is TGTGCCAGCAGCTTCAGGGGAGGCGCCTACAATGAGCAGTTCTTC.

The chain uses TRBV15 and TRBJ1-5, with a possible D match to TRBD1 (5 bases). This CDR3 contains 19 residues. Germline assignment: CDR1 LNHNV and CDR2 YYDKDF (reference sequence). V lost 0 bases and J lost 0, with 18 bases in between. CDR3: CATSRDRGDPFYSNQPQHF. CDR3 in DNA: TGTGCCACCAGCAGAGATCGGGGGGACCCTTTCTATAGCAATCAGCCCCAGCATTTT. Supplemented by reference TRBV15 and TRBJ1-5, the full variable domain reads DAMVIQNPRYQVTQFGKPVTLSCSQTLNHNVMYWYQQKSSQAPKLLFHYYDKDFNNEADTPDNFQSRRPNTSFCFLDIRSPGLGDTAMYLCATSRDRGDPFYSNQPQHFGDGTRLSIL.

J is TRBJ2-3 and V is TRBV3-1 (or the pseudogene TRBV3-2), with TRBD2 identical over 11 bases. In germline, CDR1 is LGHDT, CDR2 YNNKEL (reference sequence). V shed 6 bases and J 5 bases; nucleotides not matched to a gene: 10. This CDR3 is built from 16 residues. The CDR3 DNA is TGTGCCAGCAGACCCCTTAGCGGGGGGGATGGAGATACGCAGTATTTT. This translates into CASRPLSGGDGDTQYF.

This rearrangement joins TRBV5-6 to TRBJ1-2; a possible D gene is TRBD1 (5 bases). Germline loops: CDR1 SGHDT, CDR2 YYEEEE. The ends were cut back, 0 bases at V and 5 bases at J, with 8 bases in the middle. The CDR3 is 13 residues long. The CDR3 DNA is TGTGCCAGCAGCTTGGAGGGACCGTATGGCTACACCTTC. It specifies CASSLEGPYGYTF.

A few counts support this clone. This chain joins TRBV5-1 and TRBJ2-7, with D possibly matching TRBD2 (6 bases). V gave up 1 base and J gave up 2 bases, with 13 bases separating them. The CDR3 is made up of 15 amino acids. From germline, CDR1 is SGHRS and CDR2 YFSETQ. CDR3 nucleotide sequence: TGCGCCAGCAGCTTGACGCGGGAATTTACCTACGAGCAGTACTTC. Translating gives CASSLTREFTYEQYF.

The chain links TRBV6-1 to TRBJ2-7, with 9 nucleotides matching TRBD2. After removal of 2 bases from V and 0 bases from J, the junction contained 2 bases not matched to a gene. CDR1 and CDR2 from the germline V gene are MNHNS and SASEGT. The CDR3 length is 15 residues. The CDR3 loop reads CASSELAGSSYEQYF. The CDR3 DNA reads as TGTGCCAGCAGTGAACTAGCGGGGAGCTCCTACGAGCAGTACTTC.

A single count supports this clone. This sequence joins TRBV6-5 and TRBJ1-5, with a possible D match to TRBD1 (6 bases). Germline CDR1 reads MNHEY; CDR2 reads SVGAGI. V was shortened by 5 bases and J by 0 bases, with 8 bases between the two germline ends. The CDR3 spans 14 residues. The chain's CDR3 is CASSPQGSNQPQHF. The CDR3 DNA follows: TGTGCCAGCAGTCCACAGGGTAGCAATCAGCCCCAGCATTTT.

The CDR3: CASSSSGVSSPLHF. CDR3 coding DNA: TGTGCCAGCAGTTCCTCGGGGGTATCTTCACCCCTCCACTTT. The V call is TRBV28, the J call TRBJ1-6; D possibly corresponds to TRBD1 (5 bases). Trimming removed 4 bases at V and 9 bases at J, with 13 bases between. CDR3 length: 14 amino acids. In germline, CDR1 is MDHEN, CDR2 SYDVKM. The variable domain in full, with the rest retrieved from reference TRBV28 and TRBJ1-6, is DVKVTQSSRYLVKRTGEKVFLECVQDMDHENMFWYRQDPGLGLRLIYFSYDVKMKEKGDIPEGYSVSREKKERFSLILESASTNQTSMYLCASSSSGVSSPLHFGNGTRLTVT.

V is TRBV7-2 and J is TRBJ2-4; D not certain. The V end lost 1 base, the J end lost 6 bases, and 13 bases lay between the germline ends. Germline V gene data show CDR1 as SGHTA and CDR2 as FQGNSA. This CDR3 has 15 residues. The CDR3: CASSLGPGYGNIQYF. DNA of the CDR3: TGTGCCAGCAGCTTAGGTCCCGGATACGGAAACATTCAGTACTTC.

This clone was counted once. V usage is TRBV3-1 (or the pseudogene TRBV3-2) and J usage is TRBJ2-1, with D hard to call. Trimming cost V 5 bases and J 9 bases, with 11 bases left between them. In germline, CDR1 is LGHDT, CDR2 YNNKEL (reference sequence). CDR3 length equals 12 residues. The CDR3, as DNA: TGTGCCAGCAGCGTAAGCCAGGTTGAGCAGTTCTTC. Translated: CASSVSQVEQFF.

This clone has only one observation. The chain employs TRBV7-6 and TRBJ2-5, with TRBD1 identical over 8 bases. V lost 1 base and J lost 4; bases outside the gene matches: 17. Germline CDR1 reads SGHVS; CDR2 reads FNYEAQ. This CDR3 region has 19 residues. The CDR3 coding sequence is TGTGCCAGCAGCTTAGTCTTTTTGAGGGACAGGAAAAACAGAGAGACCCAGTACTTC. This translates into CASSLVFLRDRKNRETQYF.

This clone was counted a few times. The rearrangement joins TRBV12-1 to TRBJ1-3; the table's D gene call, TRBD1, was not cross checked with the DNA. TRBV12-1 is noted as a pseudogene. The CDR3 loop spans 18 amino acids. This chain's CDR3 is CASSLGDRGRKSGNTIYF. CDR3 sequence (DNA): TGTGCCAGCAGCTTGGGGGACAGGGGGCGAAAGAGTGGAAACACCATATATTTT.

This chain links TRBV2 with TRBJ1-2; D unclear. Trimming pared 4 bases from V and 1 base from J, leaving 7 bases between. CDR1 is SNHLY, CDR2 FYNNEI, per germline. The CDR3 consists of 13 residues. DNA for the CDR3: TGTGCCAGCAGTGCTGGCAGTAACTATGGCTACACCTTC. Amino acid sequence: CASSAGSNYGYTF.

This clone appeared a few times. The chain has TRBV6-5 and TRBJ2-5; tentatively, D is TRBD1 (5 bases). Germline V CDR1 and CDR2: MNHEY, SVGAGI. V was pared by 8 bases and J by 3 bases, with 19 bases between. The CDR3 has 15 residues. CDR3 amino acids: CASGIRAFPKETQYF. The DNA for the CDR3 is TGTGCCAGCGGCATCAGGGCTTTCCCCAAAGAGACCCAGTACTTC.